This T cell receptor (beta chain) is from a study of blood T cell repertoires in COVID-19. Study summary: T cells, B-cell-depleted T cells, or PBMCs supplied cDNA or gDNA.

Germline values: CDR1 SGHRS, CDR2 YFSETQ. The CDR3 sequence is 13 residues long. The V and J ends lost 2 bases and 10 bases respectively, with 15 bases between them. Per the original data handling: Estimates of nucleated cell counts were drawn from the amplification of reference gene primers. Sequencing used immunoSEQ multiplex PCR; TCRdb keeps in-frame clones, though not all of them. V and J calls and clone size are those listed in that table; D and trimming were worked out from the DNA. This sample has approximately 170,000 clones; about 88% occur once, and the top ten carry more than 25%. The sequenced material came from peripheral blood. This clonotype was sampled from a man aged 55 to 70 with acute or convalescent COVID-19. The chain uses TRBV5-1 and TRBJ1-1, with D hard to call. The DNA for the CDR3 is TGCGCCAGCAGCTTCGGAGCGGACGGAGTAGCTTTCTTT. Its protein product is CASSFGADGVAFF.